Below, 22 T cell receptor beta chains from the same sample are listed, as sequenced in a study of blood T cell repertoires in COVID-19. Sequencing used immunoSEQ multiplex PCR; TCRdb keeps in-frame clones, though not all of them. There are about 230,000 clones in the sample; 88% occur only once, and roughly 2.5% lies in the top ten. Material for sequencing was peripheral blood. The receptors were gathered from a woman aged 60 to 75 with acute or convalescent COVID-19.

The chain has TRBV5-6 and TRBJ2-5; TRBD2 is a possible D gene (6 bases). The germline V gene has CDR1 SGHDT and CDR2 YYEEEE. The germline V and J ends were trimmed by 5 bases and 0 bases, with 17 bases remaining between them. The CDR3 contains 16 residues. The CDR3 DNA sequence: TGTGCCAGCAGGGTCAACGGAGGGCCCGACCAAGAGACCCAGTACTTC. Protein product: CASRVNGGPDQETQYF.

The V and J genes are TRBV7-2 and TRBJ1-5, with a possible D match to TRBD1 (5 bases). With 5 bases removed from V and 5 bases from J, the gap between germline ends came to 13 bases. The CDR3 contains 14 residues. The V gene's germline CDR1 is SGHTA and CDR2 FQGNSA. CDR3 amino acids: CASSAKSGHQPQHF. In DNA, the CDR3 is TGTGCCAGCAGCGCTAAGTCAGGGCATCAGCCCCAGCATTTT.

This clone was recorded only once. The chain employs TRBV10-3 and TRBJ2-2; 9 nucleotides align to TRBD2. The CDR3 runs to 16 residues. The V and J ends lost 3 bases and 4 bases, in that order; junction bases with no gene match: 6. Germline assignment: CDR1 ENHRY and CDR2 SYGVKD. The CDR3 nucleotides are TGTGCCATCAGTGACCCGGGACTAGCAGCCACCGGGGAGCTGTTTTTT. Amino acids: CAISDPGLAATGELFF.

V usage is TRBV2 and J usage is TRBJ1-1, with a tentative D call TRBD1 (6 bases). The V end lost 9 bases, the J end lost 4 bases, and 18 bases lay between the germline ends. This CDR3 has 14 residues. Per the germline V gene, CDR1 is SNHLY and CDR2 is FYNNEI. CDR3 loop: CASATGLGGTEAFF. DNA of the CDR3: TGTGCCAGTGCGACAGGACTCGGCGGCACTGAAGCTTTCTTT.

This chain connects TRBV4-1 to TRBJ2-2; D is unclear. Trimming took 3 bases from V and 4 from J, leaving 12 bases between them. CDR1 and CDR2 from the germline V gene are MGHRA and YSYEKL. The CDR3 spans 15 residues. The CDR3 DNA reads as TGCGCCAGCAGCCAGGCCCTGATTTTCACCGGGGAGCTGTTTTTT. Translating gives CASSQALIFTGELFF.

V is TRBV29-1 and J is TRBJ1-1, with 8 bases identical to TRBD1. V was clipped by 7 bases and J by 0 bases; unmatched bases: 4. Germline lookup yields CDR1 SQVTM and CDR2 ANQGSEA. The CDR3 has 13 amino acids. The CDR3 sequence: CSAATGVNTEAFF. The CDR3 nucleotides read TGCAGCGCCGCGACAGGGGTGAACACTGAAGCTTTCTTT.

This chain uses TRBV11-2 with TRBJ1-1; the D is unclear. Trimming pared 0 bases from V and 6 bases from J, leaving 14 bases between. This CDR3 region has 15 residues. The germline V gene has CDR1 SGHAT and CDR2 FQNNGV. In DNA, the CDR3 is TGTGCCAGCAGCTTAGATCCGGGAGTAGTGTCTGAAGCTTTCTTT. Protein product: CASSLDPGVVSEAFF.

CDR3 in DNA: TGTGCCAGCAGCATGGGGGTAGCGGGAGCCACAGATACGCAGTATTTT. This gives the protein CASSMGVAGATDTQYF. This rearrangement joins TRBV11-2 to TRBJ2-3; 9 bases agree with TRBD2. V trimming: 5 bases; J trimming: 2 bases; junction bases outside the gene matches: 8. This CDR3 is 16 amino acids long. Germline V gives CDR1 SGHAT, CDR2 FQNNGV.

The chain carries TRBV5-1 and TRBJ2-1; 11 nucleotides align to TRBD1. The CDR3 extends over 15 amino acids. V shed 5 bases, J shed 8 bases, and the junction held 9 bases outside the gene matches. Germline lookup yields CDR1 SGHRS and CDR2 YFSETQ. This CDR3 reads CASSPRDRGSHEQFF. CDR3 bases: TGCGCCAGCAGTCCTCGGGACAGGGGGAGTCATGAGCAGTTCTTC.

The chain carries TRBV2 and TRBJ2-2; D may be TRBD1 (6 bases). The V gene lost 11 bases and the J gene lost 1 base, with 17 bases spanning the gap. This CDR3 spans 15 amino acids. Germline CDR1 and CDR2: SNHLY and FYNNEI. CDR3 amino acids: CAGQADRGNTGELFF. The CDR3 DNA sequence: TGTGCCGGACAAGCGGACAGAGGGAACACCGGGGAGCTGTTTTTT.

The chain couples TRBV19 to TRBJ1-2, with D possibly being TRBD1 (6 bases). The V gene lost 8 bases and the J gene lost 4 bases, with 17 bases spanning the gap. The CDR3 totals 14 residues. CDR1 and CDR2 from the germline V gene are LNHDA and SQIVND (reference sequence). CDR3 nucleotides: TGTGCCAGTCTACCGAGTGGACAGACCTATGGCTACACCTTC. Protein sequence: CASLPSGQTYGYTF.

The CDR3 sequence is CASSGGQDNEKLFF. In nucleotides, the CDR3 is TGTGCCAGCAGCGGTGGCCAGGATAATGAAAAACTGTTTTTT. V gene TRBV6-6 combines with J gene TRBJ1-4; D not certain. This CDR3 region has 14 residues. The germline V gene encodes CDR1 MNHNY and CDR2 SVGAGI (reference sequence). Between the trimmed V and J ends, which lost 6 bases and 4 bases, there was a span of 12 bases.

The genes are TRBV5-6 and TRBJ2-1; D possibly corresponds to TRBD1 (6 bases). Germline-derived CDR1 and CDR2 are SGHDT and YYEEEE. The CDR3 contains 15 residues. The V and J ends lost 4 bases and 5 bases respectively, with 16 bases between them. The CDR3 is CASSRRQGLHNEQFF. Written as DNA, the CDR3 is TGTGCCAGCAGCCGGCGGCAGGGGCTCCACAATGAGCAGTTCTTC.

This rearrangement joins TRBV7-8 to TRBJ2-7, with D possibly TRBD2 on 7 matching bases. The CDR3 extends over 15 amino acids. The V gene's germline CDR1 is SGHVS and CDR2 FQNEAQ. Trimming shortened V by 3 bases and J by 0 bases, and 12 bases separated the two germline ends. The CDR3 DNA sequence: TGTGCCAGCAGCTTTTTGGGGGGGCCCTCCTACGAGCAGTACTTC. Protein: CASSFLGGPSYEQYF.

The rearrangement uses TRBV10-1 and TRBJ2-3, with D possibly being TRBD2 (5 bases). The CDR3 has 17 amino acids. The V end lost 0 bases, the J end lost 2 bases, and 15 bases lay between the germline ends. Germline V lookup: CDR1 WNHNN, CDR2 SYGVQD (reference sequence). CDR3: CASSESRLATFTDTQYF. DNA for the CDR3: TGCGCCAGCAGTGAGTCTCGGCTAGCAACCTTCACAGATACGCAGTATTTT.

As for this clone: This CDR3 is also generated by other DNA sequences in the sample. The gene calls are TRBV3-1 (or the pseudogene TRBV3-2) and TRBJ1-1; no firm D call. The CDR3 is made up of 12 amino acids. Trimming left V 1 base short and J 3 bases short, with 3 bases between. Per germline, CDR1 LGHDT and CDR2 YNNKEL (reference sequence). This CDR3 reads CASSQADTEAFF. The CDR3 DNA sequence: TGTGCCAGCAGCCAAGCGGACACTGAAGCTTTCTTT.

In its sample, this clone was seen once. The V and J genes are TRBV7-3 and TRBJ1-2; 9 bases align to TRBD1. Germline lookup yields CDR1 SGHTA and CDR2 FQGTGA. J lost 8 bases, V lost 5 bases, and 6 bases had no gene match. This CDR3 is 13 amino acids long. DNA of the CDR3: TGTGCCAGCAGCAATCGGACAGGGGAGGGCTACACCTTC. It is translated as CASSNRTGEGYTF. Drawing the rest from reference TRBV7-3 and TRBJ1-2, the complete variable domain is GAGVSQTPSNKVTEKGKYVELRCDPISGHTALYWYRQSLGQGPEFLIYFQGTGAADDSGLPNDRFFAVRPEGSVSTLKIQRTERGDSAVYLCASSNRTGEGYTFGSGTRLTVV.

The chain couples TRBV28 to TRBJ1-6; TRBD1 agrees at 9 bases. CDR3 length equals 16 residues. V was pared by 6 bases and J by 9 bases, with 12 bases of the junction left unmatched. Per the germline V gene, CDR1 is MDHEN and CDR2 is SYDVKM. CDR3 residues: CASRRTGGLTGSPLHF. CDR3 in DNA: TGTGCCAGCAGACGCACAGGGGGCCTCACGGGTTCACCCCTCCACTTT.

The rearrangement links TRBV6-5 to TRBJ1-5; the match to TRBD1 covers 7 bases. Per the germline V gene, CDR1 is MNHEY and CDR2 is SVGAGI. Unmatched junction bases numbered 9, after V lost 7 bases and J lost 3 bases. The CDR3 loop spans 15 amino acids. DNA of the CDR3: TGTGCCAGCAACGACGTGGGACAGTTCAATCAGCCCCAGCATTTT. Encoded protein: CASNDVGQFNQPQHF.

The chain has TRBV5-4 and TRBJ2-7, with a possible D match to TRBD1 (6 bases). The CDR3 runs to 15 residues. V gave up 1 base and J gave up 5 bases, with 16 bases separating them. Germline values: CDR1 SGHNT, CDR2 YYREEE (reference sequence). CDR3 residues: CASSLSPEQGHEQYF. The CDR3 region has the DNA TGTGCCAGCAGCTTGTCCCCCGAACAGGGCCACGAGCAGTACTTC.

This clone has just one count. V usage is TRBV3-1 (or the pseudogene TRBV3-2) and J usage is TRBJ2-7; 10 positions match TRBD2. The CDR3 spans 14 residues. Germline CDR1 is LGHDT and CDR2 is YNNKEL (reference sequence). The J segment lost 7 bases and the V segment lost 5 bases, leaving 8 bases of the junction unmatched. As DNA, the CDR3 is TGTGCCAGCAGCTCCGCTAGCGGGAGTTGGGAGCAGTACTTC. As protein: CASSSASGSWEQYF.

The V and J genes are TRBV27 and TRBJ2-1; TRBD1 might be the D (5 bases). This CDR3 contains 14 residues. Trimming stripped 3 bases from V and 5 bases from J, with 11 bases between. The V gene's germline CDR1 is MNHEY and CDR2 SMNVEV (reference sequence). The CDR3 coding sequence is TGTGCCAGCAGTTTCGACAGTTTTAACAATGAGCAGTTCTTC. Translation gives CASSFDSFNNEQFF.